This T cell receptor beta chain comes out of a study of blood T cell repertoires in COVID-19. On the study more broadly: T cells, B-cell-depleted T cells, or PBMCs supplied cDNA or gDNA.

Authors' analysis steps: Estimates of nucleated cell counts were drawn from the amplification of reference gene primers. The table came from immunoSEQ multiplex PCR; TCRdb's copy has only in-frame clones and leaves some out. V, J and clone size reflect that table, while D and trimming were determined from the DNA. The repertoire holds about 210,000 clones, with about 83% as singletons. The source of this sequence is a man aged 50 to 60 with active or convalescent COVID-19. Specimen: peripheral blood.

The CDR3 DNA reads as TGTGCCAGCAGCGTAGGGGAGGGAGCTAATGAAAAACTGTTTTTT. Translating gives CASSVGEGANEKLFF. The chain employs TRBV9 and TRBJ1-4; D ambiguous. The germline CDR1 and CDR2 sequences are SGDLS and YYNGEE. This CDR3 spans 15 amino acids. V was trimmed by 0 bases and J by 3 bases, leaving 9 bases between them.